This entry describes one T cell receptor (beta chain). This sample stems from a study of blood T cell repertoires in COVID-19. Study in general: T cells, B-cell-depleted T cells, or PBMCs supplied cDNA or gDNA.

Original analysis: Amplification of reference gene primers provided the estimated nucleated cell counts. Sequencing used immunoSEQ multiplex PCR; TCRdb keeps in-frame clones, though not all of them. V and J calls and clone size are as listed in that table; D and trimming were resolved from the DNA. The data hold some 230,000 clones, with about 80% observed a single time. The CDR3 loop spans 14 amino acids. With 5 bases clipped from V and 2 bases from J, the junction kept 3 bases outside the gene matches. Germline CDR1 and CDR2: SGDLS and YYNGEE. Sequenced sample: peripheral blood. The origin of this receptor is a woman between 55 and 75 years old with acute or convalescent COVID-19. The chain combines TRBV9 with TRBJ2-3; 9 positions match TRBD2. In DNA, the CDR3 is TGTGCCAGCAGAGCTAGCGGGAACACAGATACGCAGTATTTT. Encoded protein: CASRASGNTDTQYF.